This TCR beta chain was captured in a study of blood T cell repertoires in COVID-19 (TCRdb year 2020). Study-level background: Samples covering the acute and convalescent phases of COVID-19 were provided by collaborators in the United States, Italy and Spain. The samples were drawn from the first 160 participants of the ongoing ImmuneRACE study and from 1,200 or so subjects provided by 6 global collaborators. A freely available public database, intended as a resource for researchers studying the immune response to SARS-CoV-2, is where the repertoires were released. The material from the prospective study consisted of cDNA or gDNA derived from T cells, B-cell-depleted T cells, or PBMCs. HLA class I and class II types, where available, came from metadata supplied by the sample provider rather than from assay-based typing. The sample metadata nearly always contained a de-identified subject ID, COVID-19 status, age in years and sex. The dataset comprised deeply sampled blood TCRbeta repertoires from subjects exposed to, actively infected with, or recovered from COVID-19.

What the authors observed across the whole study: The quantity of clinical and demographic metadata differed by source and by participant and was supplied without curation.

TCRbeta CDR3 regions were amplified from genomic DNA by means of the immunoSEQ Assay, a bias-controlled multiplex PCR. Per the original workflow: The number of nucleated cells in each sample was estimated by amplification of reference gene primers within the assay. To quantify the absolute abundance of each unique TCRbeta CDR3 rearrangement, sequence reads were collapsed and filtered. For each sample, productive Simpson clonality was calculated by taking the square root of Simpson's diversity index across productive rearrangements. TCRdb carries this immuneACCESS record with in-frame sequences only. Its versions omit some clonotypes, under half of them owing to an unresolved V gene in the studies checked, with the rest unexplained. The V and J calls and clone size are taken from that table; D and trimming were inferred from the DNA. The sample yields about 160,000 clones; around 82% were counted once. Of the sample, less than 4% is held by the ten largest clones.

The CDR3 starts with the cysteine, ends with the phenylalanine, and has 15 residues. Only the CDR3 DNA is retained, 45 bases long and in frame from the first base. V is pruned by 4 bases and J by 1 base, leaving 3 bases of the junction without a gene match. Sequences MDHEN (CDR1) and SYDVKM (CDR2) are obtained from the germline V gene. Participants in the prospective study were aged 18 to 89 years, lived in 24 United States geographic areas, and enrolled through a virtual design. To assign participants to cohorts, the prospective study relied on clinical history that participants themselves reported in a screening survey and a study questionnaire. Mobile phlebotomists in the prospective study collected whole blood, serum and a nasopharyngeal or oropharyngeal swab from every participant. Additional blood draws and questionnaires over an approximately 2-month period could optionally be provided by prospective study participants. Prospective study blood samples were shipped either frozen or at room temperature before DNA extraction.

This clone was counted only a few times. Its specific antigen is unknown. Nothing much larger sits one base from this clone, and base qualities are not available. This receptor chain uses TRBV28 and TRBJ2-3, and 9 bases in between align with TRBD2. Material for sequencing was PBMCs or T cells enriched from blood (not recorded which). The TCR comes from a woman between 50 and 59 years old in a cohort exposed to, infected with or recovered from COVID-19 (not recorded which). The DNA reads as follows: TGTGCCAGCAGTTCCTTAGCGGGGGGCACAGATACGCAGTATTTT. Its product reads: CASSSLAGGTDTQYF.